This T cell receptor beta chain was documented in a study of vaccination and CD4 T cells after COVID-19. As to treatment: 10-day PBMC culture with coronavirus spike peptide pools or control peptides (ViraFEST assay). Peptide-pool expansion of antigen-specific T cells preceded TCR sequencing in ViraFEST. The Oncomine TCR Beta short-read assay was applied to DNA of cultured CD4+ T cells. MiXCR was run by TCRdb on the PCR reads, yielding one entry per CDR3 protein. The table includes 5,000 to 8,000 distinct CDR3 sequences, around 19% detected once. With respect to this clonotype: Its target is not known. Lacking the conserved final phenylalanine or tryptophan, this CDR3 likely reflects a read error.

The sequenced sample was CD4+ T cells from blood, cultured in vitro. The sequence was obtained from a human donor who had recovered from COVID-19.

The CDR3: CASSEPHITSGTVYEQFS. The CDR3 region has the DNA TGTGCCAGCAGTGAACCCCACATAACTAGCGGGACGGTTTATGAGCAGTTCTCC. The chain employs TRBV6-1 and TRBJ2-1; 10 positions agree with TRBD2. The CDR3 has 18 residues. The J segment lost 8 bases and the V segment lost 2 bases, leaving 15 bases of the junction unmatched. Germline CDR1 MNHNS, CDR2 SASEGT.